A single sample gave rise to the 31 T cell receptor beta chains below, sequenced in a study of cytomegalovirus exposure and HLA in healthy donors. A multiplex PCR was run with 60 Vbeta primers and 13 Jbeta primers. Generated by immunoSEQ multiplex PCR, the TCRdb table keeps only in-frame clones and is missing some. The sample consists of 60,000 to 85,000 clones, 84% of them appearing once. Material for sequencing was PBMCs. The receptors stem from a man between 65 and 79 years old in good health and CMV-seropositive.

The V call is TRBV7-2, the J call TRBJ2-1; D is possibly TRBD2 (6 bases). This CDR3 is built from 16 residues. CDR1 and CDR2 from the germline V gene are SGHTA and FQGNSA. Trimming pared 1 base from V and 2 bases from J, leaving 12 bases between. CDR3: CASSLGGPGAYNEQFF. In DNA form, the CDR3 reads TGTGCCAGCAGCTTAGGGGGTCCGGGGGCCTACAATGAGCAGTTCTTC.

This clone was detected only a few times. The gene calls are TRBV7-6 and TRBJ1-4; unclear D gene. This CDR3 spans 17 amino acids. V was cut by 4 bases and J by 0 bases, with 15 bases left in between. The germline CDR1 and CDR2 sequences are SGHVS and FNYEAQ. CDR3 sequence reads: CASSSHRSGATNEKLFF. DNA for the CDR3: TGTGCCAGCAGCTCCCACCGGTCGGGAGCAACTAATGAAAAACTGTTTTTT.

The gene calls are TRBV5-8 and TRBJ2-1, with 7 bases matching TRBD2. Germline V gene lookup returns CDR1 SGHTS and CDR2 YDEGEE. Trimming cost V 4 bases and J 9 bases; bases outside gene matches: 7. The CDR3 is 13 residues long. The CDR3 bases are TGTGCCAGCAGCCCGGCCTCGGGAGGTGAGCAGTTCTTC. Amino acid sequence: CASSPASGGEQFF. The whole variable domain, remainder taken from reference TRBV5-8 and TRBJ2-1, is EAGVTQSPTHLIKTRGQQATLRCSPISGHTSVYWYQQALGLGLQFLLWYDEGEERNRGNFPPRFSGRQFPNYSSELNVNALELEDSALYLCASSPASGGEQFFGPGTRLTVL.

This clone occurred a few times. The J gene is TRBJ2-7, the V gene TRBV11-2; 11 nucleotides align to TRBD1. This CDR3 contains 16 residues. Germline V gives CDR1 SGHAT, CDR2 FQNNGV. V lost 5 bases to trimming and J lost 2 bases; unmatched junction nucleotides: 8. The CDR3 sequence is CASSQPWDRGTYEQYF. The DNA of the CDR3 is TGTGCCAGCAGCCAGCCCTGGGACAGGGGGACCTACGAGCAGTACTTC.

This sequence joins TRBV6-1 and TRBJ2-7; the match to TRBD1 covers 8 bases. CDR3 length: 15 residues. The ends lost 4 bases at V and 4 bases at J; junction bases unmatched: 9. Germline CDR1 and CDR2: MNHNS and SASEGT. CDR3 sequence: CASSANGQGRYEQYF. DNA of the CDR3: TGTGCCAGCAGTGCCAACGGACAGGGCCGATACGAGCAGTACTTC.

The chain has TRBV5-1 and TRBJ2-2, with D possibly being TRBD2 (5 bases). Germline V gene lookup returns CDR1 SGHRS and CDR2 YFSETQ. Trimming stripped 0 bases from V and 0 bases from J, with 12 bases between. This CDR3 has 17 residues. In nucleotides, the CDR3 is TGCGCCAGCAGCTTGGGCTCTAGCCTTTCGAACACCGGGGAGCTGTTTTTT. The encoded protein is CASSLGSSLSNTGELFF.

V gene TRBV18 combines with J gene TRBJ1-1, with a tentative D call TRBD1 (6 bases). The CDR3 extends over 14 amino acids. Trimming took 0 bases from V and 1 from J, leaving 6 bases between them. Looked up from germline, CDR1 is KGHSH and CDR2 is LQKENI. This CDR3 reads CASSPPGGNTEAFF. The CDR3, as DNA: TGTGCCAGCTCACCACCAGGGGGGAACACTGAAGCTTTCTTT. The whole variable domain, remainder taken from reference TRBV18 and TRBJ1-1, is NAGVMQNPRHLVRRRGQEARLRCSPMKGHSHVYWYRQLPEEGLKFMVYLQKENIIDESGMPKERFSAEFPKEGPSILRIQQVVRGDSAAYFCASSPPGGNTEAFFGQGTRLTVV.

The J gene is TRBJ2-1, the V gene TRBV18, with unresolved D. CDR1 KGHSH and CDR2 LQKENI come from the germline V gene. V lost 5 bases and J lost 0, with 17 bases in between. The CDR3 contains 17 residues. CDR3 DNA: TGTGCCAGCTCAACCAAACCCTACCTCTCCTCCTACAATGAGCAGTTCTTC. Residues: CASSTKPYLSSYNEQFF.

The genes are TRBV30 and TRBJ2-4, with 9 positions matching TRBD1. J lost 9 bases, V lost 5 bases, and 5 bases had no gene match. Germline lookup yields CDR1 GTSNPN and CDR2 SVGIG (reference sequence). The CDR3 length is 12 residues. The chain's CDR3 is CAWAGQGIIQYF. CDR3 nucleotide sequence: TGTGCCTGGGCGGGACAGGGTATCATTCAGTACTTC. Filled out from reference TRBV30 and TRBJ2-4, the complete variable domain reads SQTIHQWPATLVQPVGSPLSLECTVEGTSNPNLYWYRQAAGRGLQLLFYSVGIGQISSEVPQNLSASRPQDRQFILSSKKLLLSDSGFYLCAWAGQGIIQYFGAGTRLSVL.

The chain carries TRBV6-6 and TRBJ2-7; 9 nucleotides align to TRBD2. The junction had 10 bases not matched to a gene; V was cut back by 7 bases and J by 0 bases. This CDR3 has 16 residues. Germline assignment: CDR1 MNHNY and CDR2 SVGAGI (reference sequence). CDR3 sequence (DNA): TGTGCCAGCACCGTGCGGGGGGGCGGAGACTCCTACGAGCAGTACTTC. This sequence encodes CASTVRGGGDSYEQYF.

The genes are TRBV7-9 and TRBJ2-5, with 8 bases lining up with TRBD2. With 1 base clipped from V and 3 bases from J, the junction kept 7 bases outside the gene matches. Germline V gene lookup returns CDR1 SEHNR and CDR2 FQNEAQ (reference sequence). This CDR3 comprises 16 residues. The DNA for the CDR3 is TGTGCCAGCAGCTTAGGCTCTAGCGGGTTAAAAGAGACCCAGTACTTC. It yields the protein CASSLGSSGLKETQYF.

This chain connects TRBV7-2 to TRBJ2-1; 7 bases align to TRBD1. In germline, CDR1 is SGHTA, CDR2 FQGNSA. J gave up 4 bases and V 7 bases, and 7 bases lay outside the gene matches. This CDR3 spans 14 amino acids. The CDR3 DNA reads TGTGCCAGCACCCAAGCACAGGGGTACAATGAGCAGTTCTTC. Its translation: CASTQAQGYNEQFF.

V and J are TRBV19 and TRBJ1-2, with D possibly being TRBD1 (5 bases). With 5 bases removed from V and 5 bases from J, the gap between germline ends came to 15 bases. CDR3 length: 14 amino acids. Germline values: CDR1 LNHDA, CDR2 SQIVND (reference sequence). CDR3 loop: CASSLTGTVYGYTF. DNA for the CDR3: TGTGCCAGTAGTCTAACCGGGACTGTTTATGGCTACACCTTC.

The rearrangement uses TRBV11-3 and TRBJ2-5, with D perhaps matching TRBD2 (5 bases). Trimming stripped 0 bases from V and 4 bases from J, with 9 bases between. The CDR3 loop spans 14 amino acids. The germline CDR1 and CDR2 sequences are SGHNT and YENEEA. Here the CDR3 DNA reads TGTGCCAGCAGCTTAGACCGGGATCCAGAGACCCAGTACTTC. Its translation: CASSLDRDPETQYF.

The J gene is TRBJ2-2, the V gene TRBV9; D remains unclear. This CDR3 is built from 15 residues. Germline CDR1 reads SGDLS; CDR2 reads YYNGEE. With 5 bases removed from V and 4 bases from J, the gap between germline ends came to 15 bases. As DNA, the CDR3 is TGTGCCAGCAGTCCTTCAAGTTCTACCACCGGGGAGCTGTTTTTT. Amino acid sequence: CASSPSSSTTGELFF.

V and J are TRBV6-4 and TRBJ1-2; 10 bases line up with TRBD1. Trimming removed 5 bases from V and 7 bases from J; junction bases left unmatched: 13. This CDR3 has 16 residues. Looked up from germline, CDR1 is MRHNA and CDR2 is SNTAGT. CDR3 nucleotides: TGTGCCAGCAGTCAGACAGGGGGCGCCGGGATGGCTGGCTACACCTTC. It translates to CASSQTGGAGMAGYTF.

The J gene is TRBJ2-7, the V gene TRBV9; 7 bases are a match to TRBD1. Trimming cost V 0 bases and J 4 bases; bases outside gene matches: 4. CDR1 and CDR2 from the germline V gene are SGDLS and YYNGEE. CDR3 length: 14 amino acids. The CDR3 nucleotides are TGTGCCAGCAGCGTAGACGTACAGGGGTACGAGCAGTACTTC. Its translation is CASSVDVQGYEQYF.

This clone has just one count. This rearrangement joins TRBV27 to TRBJ2-7; 7 bases are a match to TRBD1. This CDR3 is 14 amino acids long. Germline V gene sequence: CDR1 MNHEY, CDR2 SMNVEV (reference sequence). The trim removed 6 bases at V and 6 bases at J, leaving 11 bases unmatched. The CDR3 protein is CASSHNRGDREQYF. DNA of the CDR3: TGTGCCAGCAGCCACAACAGGGGTGACCGCGAGCAGTACTTC.

This sequence joins TRBV7-9 and TRBJ1-5; 9 nucleotides match TRBD1. With 5 bases clipped from V and 6 bases from J, the junction kept 2 bases outside the gene matches. The CDR3 has 13 residues. The germline V gene has CDR1 SEHNR and CDR2 FQNEAQ (reference sequence). The CDR3 sequence is CASSGQGSQPQHF. In DNA, the CDR3 is TGTGCCAGCAGCGGACAGGGGAGTCAGCCCCAGCATTTT.

This clone has more than one count but fewer than ten. The rearrangement uses TRBV5-1 and TRBJ1-2; D might be TRBD1 (6 bases). The CDR3 is 14 residues long. From germline, CDR1 is SGHRS and CDR2 YFSETQ. V lost 4 bases and J 0 bases, leaving 10 bases between the germline ends. The CDR3 coding sequence is TGCGCCAGCAGCACACAGGGCCCTAACTATGGCTACACCTTC. This codes for CASSTQGPNYGYTF.

The rearrangement links TRBV28 to TRBJ2-2, with a tentative D call TRBD1 (7 bases). The V and J ends lost 3 bases and 3 bases respectively, with 17 bases between them. Looked up from germline, CDR1 is MDHEN and CDR2 is SYDVKM. This CDR3 has 17 residues. As DNA, the CDR3 is TGTGCCAGCAGTTTTCAGGAGGGCAGGGGGTACACCGGGGAGCTGTTTTTT. This encodes CASSFQEGRGYTGELFF.

V usage is TRBV21-1 and J usage is TRBJ2-3; the D call of TRBD2 is as the table states it, not checked on the DNA. TRBV21-1 corresponds to a pseudogene. This CDR3 has 14 amino acids. CDR3 sequence: CASMGGLSADTQYF. CDR3 nucleotide sequence: TGTGCCAGCATGGGGGGGCTGTCTGCAGATACGCAGTATTTT.

This chain uses TRBV2 with TRBJ1-2, with 10 bases fitting TRBD1. V lost 3 bases and J lost 7; bases outside the gene matches: 5. CDR1 and CDR2 from the germline V gene are SNHLY and FYNNEI. This CDR3 is built from 14 residues. The chain's CDR3 is CASSDGQGVGGYTF. CDR3 coding DNA: TGTGCCAGCAGTGACGGACAGGGGGTTGGTGGCTACACCTTC.

The chain combines TRBV6-5 with TRBJ2-3, with 8 bases identical to TRBD1. Germline V gives CDR1 MNHEY, CDR2 SVGAGI. This CDR3 comprises 16 residues. The ends lost 4 bases at V and 5 bases at J; junction bases unmatched: 11. CDR3 nucleotides: TGTGCCAGCAGTTTCCCACCCGGGACAGGACGAGATACGCAGTATTTT. This codes for CASSFPPGTGRDTQYF.

The genes are TRBV30 and TRBJ1-4; unclear D gene. This CDR3 has 16 amino acids. The V end lost 1 base, the J end lost 7 bases, and 19 bases lay between the germline ends. The V gene's germline CDR1 is GTSNPN and CDR2 SVGIG (reference sequence). CDR3 sequence: CAWSGLPTISAEKLFF. The CDR3 bases are TGTGCCTGGAGTGGACTACCGACAATCAGCGCTGAAAAACTGTTTTTT.

The gene calls are TRBV2 and TRBJ1-1; 8 bases agree with TRBD1. The J segment lost 4 bases and the V segment lost 7 bases, leaving 8 bases of the junction unmatched. Germline V CDR1 and CDR2: SNHLY, FYNNEI. The CDR3 contains 14 residues. The CDR3 DNA reads as TGTGCCAGCACCCTGGACAGGGTCCGCACTGAAGCTTTCTTT. It specifies CASTLDRVRTEAFF.

The chain joins TRBV19 to TRBJ1-5; 8 nucleotides agree with TRBD1. The germline gives CDR1 LNHDA, CDR2 SQIVND (reference sequence). V was clipped by 7 bases and J by 5 bases; unmatched bases: 7. The length of the CDR3 is 14 residues. CDR3 in DNA: TGTGCCAGTACTCCGGGACAGGCCGATCAGCCCCAGCATTTT. Translating gives CASTPGQADQPQHF.

This sequence joins TRBV6-6 and TRBJ2-7, with 9 bases matching TRBD1. This CDR3 contains 16 residues. Trimming took 5 bases from V and 2 from J; bases not matched to a gene: 10. CDR1 and CDR2 from the germline V gene are MNHNY and SVGAGI (reference sequence). CDR3 amino acids: CASSRSGQGKPYEQYF. The CDR3 nucleotides read TGTGCCAGCAGTCGGTCGGGACAGGGCAAGCCCTACGAGCAGTACTTC.

The genes are TRBV27 and TRBJ1-5, with D perhaps TRBD1 (5 bases). This CDR3 has 18 residues. The V and J ends lost 5 bases and 1 base respectively, with 21 bases between them. Looked up from germline, CDR1 is MNHEY and CDR2 is SMNVEV (reference sequence). The CDR3 DNA sequence: TGTGCCAGCAGTCCGTGGACTGGGGGGGGGACGAGCAATCAGCCCCAGCATTTT. It yields the protein CASSPWTGGGTSNQPQHF.

V gene TRBV6-4 combines with J gene TRBJ1-1; TRBD1 matches 8 bases. The CDR3 is 15 residues long. The junction had 8 bases not matched to a gene; V was cut back by 6 bases and J by 2 bases. Germline assignment: CDR1 MRHNA and CDR2 SNTAGT. The CDR3 DNA reads TGTGCCAGCAGGCCTACAGGGGGGACCAACACTGAAGCTTTCTTT. It codes for CASRPTGGTNTEAFF.

The chain carries TRBV5-3 and TRBJ2-2; TRBD2 matches 8 bases. TRBV5-3 is an open reading frame whose function is uncertain. The CDR3 sequence is 16 residues long. V trimming: 1 base; J trimming: 6 bases; junction bases outside the gene matches: 8. CDR3 sequence reads: CARSLQAGEVPGELFF. CDR3 in DNA: TGTGCCAGAAGCTTGCAAGCGGGAGAGGTGCCCGGGGAGCTGTTTTTT.